These T cell receptor beta chains were read from a single sample in a study of T-cell memory formation after mild COVID-19. TCRdb called the 5' RACE reads again in MiXCR, with one record for every CDR3 protein. The sample holds some 31,000 distinct CDR3 sequences; 9.5% to 15% are singletons and the top ten take 12% to 15%. Material: PBMCs or a T cell subset sorted from them (not recorded which). These receptors were obtained from an adult woman who had mild COVID-19 (a few samples of this study predate the infection). Cell type and time point are not known. Both conserved end residues are part of each CDR3. Fields, in order: J gene, clone size, V gene, D gene, CDR3 DNA, CDR3 protein. The D gene is left open where the match is weak. For some rows the clone size is stated as once, few or many, or as a class when expanded; others skip it.

>TRBJ1-1|many|TRBV4-1|NA
TGCGCCAGCAGCCAAGGGGGAGGTTTAGGCACTGAAGCTTTCTTT
CASSQGGGLGTEAFF
>TRBJ1-1|many|TRBV6-5|NA
TGTGCCAGCAGTACGGCTAAGGGGGGGAGAGGCGACACTGAAGCTTTCTTT
CASSTAKGGRGDTEAFF
>TRBJ2-5|many|TRBV18|NA
TGTGCCAGCTCACGCCCGGCCATCTTTGCAGAGACCCAGTACTTC
CASSRPAIFAETQYF
>TRBJ1-4|many|TRBV11-2|NA
TGTGCCAGCAGCTTCGATCCTCCATCTGAAAAACTGTTTTTT
CASSFDPPSEKLFF
>TRBJ1-5|many|TRBV4-1|NA
TGCGCCAGCAGCCCATTCTTGGGCAGGGCGCAGCCCCAGCATTTT
CASSPFLGRAQPQHF
>TRBJ2-7|many|TRBV7-8|NA
TGTGCCAGCAGCTTTGAGGTAGGGCGGTACGAGCAGTACTTC
CASSFEVGRYEQYF
>TRBJ2-7|many|TRBV2|NA
TGTGCCAGCAGCCGCCGGGAGCGGCCGAGCTCCTACGAGCAGTACTTC
CASSRRERPSSYEQYF
>TRBJ2-1|many|TRBV27|TRBD1
TGTGCCAGCAGCGCTGGGTGGGGACAGTCCTCCTACAATGAGCAGTTCTTC
CASSAGWGQSSYNEQFF
>TRBJ2-5|NA|TRBV12-3/TRBV12-4|NA
TGTGCCAGCAGGCTCCGGGACTCCCAAGAGACCCAGTACTTC
CASRLRDSQETQYF
>TRBJ1-5|many|TRBV7-6|NA
TGTGCCAGCAGTCCGTCCAGCAATCAGCCCCAGCATTTT
CASSPSSNQPQHF
>TRBJ1-1|many|TRBV6-5|NA
TGTGCCAGCAGTTACTCAACAGGGAACACTGAAGCTTTCTTT
CASSYSTGNTEAFF
>TRBJ2-3|many|TRBV20-1|TRBD2
TGCAGTGCTAGAGGCCGGCCTAGCGGGAAGACAGATACGCAGTATTTT
CSARGRPSGKTDTQYF
>TRBJ2-7|medium-sized|TRBV4-3|NA
TGCGCCAGCAGCCAAAGGAGAGACTCCTACGAGCAGTACTTC
CASSQRRDSYEQYF
>TRBJ2-6|many|TRBV19|NA
TGTGCCAGTAGTATACAGGAGTATGGGGCCAACGTCCTGACTTTC
CASSIQEYGANVLTF
>TRBJ2-6|medium-sized|TRBV5-1|NA
TGCGCCAGCAGCTTGGACTCTGGGGCCAACGTCCTGACTTTC
CASSLDSGANVLTF
>TRBJ1-2|NA|TRBV29-1|TRBD1
TGCAGCCTCGGGACAGATTATGGCTACACCTTC
CSLGTDYGYTF
>TRBJ2-7|many|TRBV7-8|NA
TGTGCCAGCAGCTTAGCAGTTATTGGGGAGCAGTACTTC
CASSLAVIGEQYF
>TRBJ2-1|many|TRBV5-1|NA
TGCGCCAGCAGCCCGGAACAGGGCCTGGGCAATGAGCAGTTCTTC
CASSPEQGLGNEQFF
>TRBJ1-5|many|TRBV18|NA
TGTGCCAGCTCACCGGGTGGCAATCAGCCCCAGCATTTT
CASSPGGNQPQHF
>TRBJ2-5|many|TRBV27|TRBD1
TGTGCCAGCTCTGGGACAGGGAAAGAGACCCAGTACTTC
CASSGTGKETQYF
>TRBJ2-2|many|TRBV7-9|NA
TGTGCCAGCAGCTCCGGTACCAGGCGCATAGCCGAAATCGGTGGCGGGGAGCTGTTTTTT
CASSSGTRRIAEIGGGELFF
>TRBJ2-1|many|TRBV4-3|TRBD2
TGCGCCAGCAGCCAAGATAGAGGGGGTAGCGGGAGGAATGAGCAGTTCTTC
CASSQDRGGSGRNEQFF
>TRBJ2-1|many|TRBV5-1|NA
TGCGCCAGCAGCTTGGTTAGGGAAAATGAGCAGTTCTTC
CASSLVRENEQFF
>TRBJ2-7|many|TRBV4-1|NA
TGCGCCAGCAGCCAAGAGACCGGGGACCTGTATGCCGAGCAGTACTTC
CASSQETGDLYAEQYF
>TRBJ1-5|many|TRBV4-1|NA
TGCGCCAGCAGCCCCCCGTTCGAGCAGTATAGCAATCAGCCCCAGCATTTT
CASSPPFEQYSNQPQHF
>TRBJ2-1|many|TRBV4-3|TRBD2
TGCGCCAGCAGCCTCGGGACTAGCGGGAGCGGTAGCGATGAGCAGTTCTTC
CASSLGTSGSGSDEQFF
>TRBJ1-5|many|TRBV7-2|NA
TGTGCCAGCAGCTGGACAGCTAGCAATCAGCCCCAGCATTTT
CASSWTASNQPQHF
>TRBJ2-3|many|TRBV12-3/TRBV12-4|NA
TGTGCCAGCAGTTTAACCGCAGCGGTATATCTCACAGATACGCAGTATTTT
CASSLTAAVYLTDTQYF
>TRBJ2-7|once|TRBV5-1|NA
TGCGCCAGCAGCTTGGTTACGGGACGCGAGCAGTACTTC
CASSLVTGREQYF
>TRBJ2-2|many|TRBV18|TRBD1
TGTGCCAGCTCACGTACCGGGACAGGGAACACCGGGGAGCTGTTTTTT
CASSRTGTGNTGELFF
>TRBJ2-3|many|TRBV5-1|TRBD1
TGCGCCAGCAGCCAGGGGGTTTTTGGGGATACGCAGTATTTT
CASSQGVFGDTQYF
>TRBJ2-3|many|TRBV20-1|NA
TGCAGAGGATCAGTAAATACGCAGTATTTT
CRGSVNTQYF
>TRBJ2-7|many|TRBV9|NA
TGTGCCAGCAGCTTAGGGGGGGCTGACAGCTCCTACGAGCAGTACTTC
CASSLGGADSSYEQYF
>TRBJ1-2|many|TRBV29-1|NA
TGCAGCGTTGAAGATCGTCGGCCAGGCTTAGCTGGCTACACCTTC
CSVEDRRPGLAGYTF
>TRBJ1-2|many|TRBV12-3/TRBV12-4|NA
TGTGCCAGCAGTTCCCTAAATCAGATTAACTATGGCTACACCTTC
CASSSLNQINYGYTF
>TRBJ2-6|NA|TRBV19|NA
TGTGCCAGTACGGGGGCCCAGGGCTCTGGGGCCAACGTCCTGACTTTC
CASTGAQGSGANVLTF
>TRBJ2-2|many|TRBV5-5|NA
TGTGCCAGCAGCTTGGGCCCGGAGCTGTTTTTT
CASSLGPELFF
>TRBJ2-3|medium-sized|TRBV7-9|NA
TGTGCCAGCAGCTTGGGGGGCACAGATACGCAGTATTTT
CASSLGGTDTQYF
>TRBJ1-1|NA|TRBV4-1|NA
TGCGCCAGCAGCCAAGTGGCAGGGTTGAACACTGAAGCTTTCTTT
CASSQVAGLNTEAFF
>TRBJ2-5|many|TRBV6-6|TRBD1
TGTGCCAGCAGTTTAAAGGACAGGGCAGGGGTAAGGGAGACCCAGTACTTC
CASSLKDRAGVRETQYF
>TRBJ2-2|many|TRBV9|NA
TGTGCCAGCAGCCCCCGGAGCCCTTCACCATTCACCGGGGAGCTGTTTTTT
CASSPRSPSPFTGELFF
>TRBJ1-3|many|TRBV12-3/TRBV12-4|TRBD1
TGTGCCAGCAGCTTTTCCCTGGACAGGGCATACGGGAACACCATATATTTT
CASSFSLDRAYGNTIYF
>TRBJ2-1|NA|TRBV20-1|TRBD1
TGCAGTGCTCCCCCCGCTAGCTCCCAGGGACAGTGCTTC
CSAPPASSQGQCF
>TRBJ2-1|many|TRBV6-2/TRBV6-3|TRBD2
TGTGCCAGCAGTTACACCAGAGGTCTAGGTTCGACTAGCGGACCGTCCTACAATGAGCAGTTCTTC
CASSYTRGLGSTSGPSYNEQFF
>TRBJ2-1|many|TRBV5-1|NA
TGCGCCAGCAGCCCTACACAGGGCACGTCCTACAATGAGCAGTTCTTC
CASSPTQGTSYNEQFF